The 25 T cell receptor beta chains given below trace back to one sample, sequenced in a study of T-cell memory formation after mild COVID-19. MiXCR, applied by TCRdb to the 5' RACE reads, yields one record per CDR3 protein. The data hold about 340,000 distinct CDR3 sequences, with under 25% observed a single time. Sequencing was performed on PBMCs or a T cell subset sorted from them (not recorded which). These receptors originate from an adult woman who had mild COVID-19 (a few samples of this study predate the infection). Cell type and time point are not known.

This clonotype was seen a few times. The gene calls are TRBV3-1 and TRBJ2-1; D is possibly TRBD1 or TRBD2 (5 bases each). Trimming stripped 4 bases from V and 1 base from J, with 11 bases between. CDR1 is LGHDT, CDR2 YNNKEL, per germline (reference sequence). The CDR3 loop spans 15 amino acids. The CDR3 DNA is TGTGCCAGCAGCCCTGGGACGGTATCCTACAATGAGCAGTTCTTC. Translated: CASSPGTVSYNEQFF.

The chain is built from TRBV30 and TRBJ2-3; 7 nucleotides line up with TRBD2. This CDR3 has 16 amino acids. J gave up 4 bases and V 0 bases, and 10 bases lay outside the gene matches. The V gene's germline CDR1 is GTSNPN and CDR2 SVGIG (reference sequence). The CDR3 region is CAWSVPFGGSPDTQYF. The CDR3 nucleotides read TGTGCCTGGAGTGTACCCTTCGGCGGGAGCCCAGATACGCAGTATTTT.

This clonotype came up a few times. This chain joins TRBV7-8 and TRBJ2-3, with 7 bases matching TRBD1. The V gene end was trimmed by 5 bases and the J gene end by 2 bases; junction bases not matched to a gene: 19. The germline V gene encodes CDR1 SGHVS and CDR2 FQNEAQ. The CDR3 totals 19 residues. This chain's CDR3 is CASSPTPPRQGRNTDTQYF. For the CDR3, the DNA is TGTGCCAGCAGCCCTACCCCTCCCCGACAGGGCAGGAACACAGATACGCAGTATTTT.

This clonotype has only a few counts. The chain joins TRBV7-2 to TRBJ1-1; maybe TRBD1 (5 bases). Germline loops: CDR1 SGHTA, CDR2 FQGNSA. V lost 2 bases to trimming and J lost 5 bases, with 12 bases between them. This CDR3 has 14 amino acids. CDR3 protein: CASSLWGYGTEAFF. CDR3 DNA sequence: TGTGCCAGCAGCTTATGGGGGTATGGGACTGAAGCTTTCTTT.

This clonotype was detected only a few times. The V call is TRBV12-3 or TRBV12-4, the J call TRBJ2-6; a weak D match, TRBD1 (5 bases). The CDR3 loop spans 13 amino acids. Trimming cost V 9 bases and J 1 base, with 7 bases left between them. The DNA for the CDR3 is TGTGCCAGTAGGGGTTCTGGGGCCAACGTCCTGACTTTC. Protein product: CASRGSGANVLTF.

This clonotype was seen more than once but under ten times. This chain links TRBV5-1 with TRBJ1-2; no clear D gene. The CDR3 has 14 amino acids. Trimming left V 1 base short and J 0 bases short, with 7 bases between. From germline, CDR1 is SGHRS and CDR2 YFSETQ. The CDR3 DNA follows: TGCGCCAGCAGCTTGTCCGTAGCTAACTATGGCTACACCTTC. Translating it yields CASSLSVANYGYTF.

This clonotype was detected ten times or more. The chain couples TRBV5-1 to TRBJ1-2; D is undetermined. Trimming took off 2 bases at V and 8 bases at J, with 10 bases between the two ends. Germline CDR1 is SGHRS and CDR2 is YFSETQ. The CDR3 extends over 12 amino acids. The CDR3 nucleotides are TGCGCCAGCAGCTTTGGAGACGGCGGCTACACCTTC. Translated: CASSFGDGGYTF.

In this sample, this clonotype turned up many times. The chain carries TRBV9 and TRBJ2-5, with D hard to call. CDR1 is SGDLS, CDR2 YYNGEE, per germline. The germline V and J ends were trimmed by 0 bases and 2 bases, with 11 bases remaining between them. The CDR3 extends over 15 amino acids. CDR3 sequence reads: CASSVGTIVQETQYF. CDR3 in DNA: TGTGCCAGCAGCGTAGGGACGATCGTACAAGAGACCCAGTACTTC.

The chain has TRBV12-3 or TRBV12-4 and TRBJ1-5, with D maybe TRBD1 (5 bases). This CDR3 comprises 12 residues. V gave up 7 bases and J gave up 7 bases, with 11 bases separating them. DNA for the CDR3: TGTGCCAGCACTCGGGGGGGGCAGCCCCAGCATTTT. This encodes CASTRGGQPQHF.

For the CDR3, the DNA is TGTGCCAGCAGGATCGGGACGGCCTACGAGCAGTACTTC. This sequence encodes CASRIGTAYEQYF. The gene calls are TRBV6-5 and TRBJ2-7, with D tentatively TRBD1 or TRBD2 (5 bases each). Germline assignment: CDR1 MNHEY and CDR2 SVGAGI. The CDR3 totals 13 residues. Trimming took 6 bases from V and 2 from J, leaving 11 bases between them.

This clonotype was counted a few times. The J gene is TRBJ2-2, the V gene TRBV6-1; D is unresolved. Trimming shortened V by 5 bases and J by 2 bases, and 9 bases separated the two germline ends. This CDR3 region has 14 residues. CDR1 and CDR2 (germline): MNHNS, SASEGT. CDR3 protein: CASSLTQNTGELFF. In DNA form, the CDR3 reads TGTGCCAGCAGTCTCACACAAAACACCGGGGAGCTGTTTTTT.

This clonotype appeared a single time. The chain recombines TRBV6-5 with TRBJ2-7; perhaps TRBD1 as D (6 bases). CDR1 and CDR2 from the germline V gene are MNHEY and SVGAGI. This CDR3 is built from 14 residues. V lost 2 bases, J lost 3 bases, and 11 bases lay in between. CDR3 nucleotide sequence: TGTGCCAGCAGTTACCGGGACATCGGCTACGAGCAGTACTTC. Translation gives CASSYRDIGYEQYF.

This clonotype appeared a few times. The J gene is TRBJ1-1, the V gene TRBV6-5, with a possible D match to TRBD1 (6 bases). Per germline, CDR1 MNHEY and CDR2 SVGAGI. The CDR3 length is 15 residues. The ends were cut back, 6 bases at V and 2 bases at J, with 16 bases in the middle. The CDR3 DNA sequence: TGTGCCAGCAGGTCCCCCAGGGGCACTAACACTGAAGCTTTCTTT. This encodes CASRSPRGTNTEAFF.

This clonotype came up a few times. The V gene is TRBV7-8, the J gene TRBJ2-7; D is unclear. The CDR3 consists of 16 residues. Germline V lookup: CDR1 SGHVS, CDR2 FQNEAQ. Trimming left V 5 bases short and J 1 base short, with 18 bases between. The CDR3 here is CASSQSAVAASYEQYF. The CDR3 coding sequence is TGTGCCAGCAGCCAGAGTGCGGTGGCGGCTTCCTACGAGCAGTACTTC.

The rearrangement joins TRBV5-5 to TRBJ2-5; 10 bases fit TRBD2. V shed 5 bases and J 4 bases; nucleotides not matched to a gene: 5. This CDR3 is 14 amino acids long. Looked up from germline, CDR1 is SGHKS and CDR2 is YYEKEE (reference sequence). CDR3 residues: CASRERGGRETQYF. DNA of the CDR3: TGTGCCAGCAGGGAGCGGGGGGGCCGAGAGACCCAGTACTTC.

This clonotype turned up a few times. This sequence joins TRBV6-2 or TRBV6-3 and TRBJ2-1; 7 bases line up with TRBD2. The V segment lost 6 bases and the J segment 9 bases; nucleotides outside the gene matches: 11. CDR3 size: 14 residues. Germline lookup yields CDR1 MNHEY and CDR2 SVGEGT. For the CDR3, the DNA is TGTGCCAGCAGCTGGACTAGTGAACTTAGTGAGCAGTTCTTC. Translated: CASSWTSELSEQFF.

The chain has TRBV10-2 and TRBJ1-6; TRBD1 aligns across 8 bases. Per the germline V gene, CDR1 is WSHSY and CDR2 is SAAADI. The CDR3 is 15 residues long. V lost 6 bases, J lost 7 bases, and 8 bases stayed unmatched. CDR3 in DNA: TGCGCCAGCAGGTCGGGACAGGAGAAGAATTCACCCCTCCACTTT. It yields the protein CASRSGQEKNSPLHF.

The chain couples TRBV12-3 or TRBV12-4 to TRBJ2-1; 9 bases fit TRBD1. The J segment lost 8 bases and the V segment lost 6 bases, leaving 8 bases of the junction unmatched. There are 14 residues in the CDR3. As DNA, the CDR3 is TGTGCCAGCAGCTCAACAGGGGGCCTCCATGAGCAGTTCTTC. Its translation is CASSSTGGLHEQFF.

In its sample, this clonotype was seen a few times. The CDR3 reads CATWKQGGEKLFF. The CDR3 DNA is TGTGCCACCTGGAAACAGGGGGGGGAAAAACTGTTTTTT. The rearrangement joins TRBV12-3 or TRBV12-4 to TRBJ1-4, with TRBD1 matching 8 bases. The CDR3 has 13 residues. V shed 10 bases, J shed 8 bases, and the junction held 9 bases outside the gene matches.

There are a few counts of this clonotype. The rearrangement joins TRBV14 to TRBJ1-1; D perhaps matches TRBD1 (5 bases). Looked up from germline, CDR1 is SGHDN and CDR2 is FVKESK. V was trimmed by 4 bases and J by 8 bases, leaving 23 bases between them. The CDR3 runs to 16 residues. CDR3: CASSRGLGTVVTEAFF. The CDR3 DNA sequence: TGTGCCAGCAGCCGAGGTCTCGGGACCGTGGTCACGGAAGCTTTCTTT.

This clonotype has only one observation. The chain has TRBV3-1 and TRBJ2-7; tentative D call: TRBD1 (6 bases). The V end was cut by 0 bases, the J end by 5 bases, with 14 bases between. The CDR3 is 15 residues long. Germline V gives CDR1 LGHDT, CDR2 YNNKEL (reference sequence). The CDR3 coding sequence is TGTGCCAGCAGCCAAGATACGGTACAGGGTAACGAGCAGTACTTC. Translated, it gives CASSQDTVQGNEQYF.

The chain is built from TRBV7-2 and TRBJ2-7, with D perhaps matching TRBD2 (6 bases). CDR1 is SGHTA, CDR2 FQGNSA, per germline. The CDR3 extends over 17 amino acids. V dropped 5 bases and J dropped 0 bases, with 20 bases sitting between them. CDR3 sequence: CASSLPFRGVTSYEQYF. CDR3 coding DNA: TGTGCCAGCAGCCTACCTTTTCGCGGGGTAACCTCCTACGAGCAGTACTTC. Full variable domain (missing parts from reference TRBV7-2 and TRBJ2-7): GAGVSQSPSNKVTEKGKDVELRCDPISGHTALYWYRQSLGQGLEFLIYFQGNSAPDKSGLPSDRFSAERTGGSVSTLTIQRTQQEDSAVYLCASSLPFRGVTSYEQYFGPGTRLTVT.

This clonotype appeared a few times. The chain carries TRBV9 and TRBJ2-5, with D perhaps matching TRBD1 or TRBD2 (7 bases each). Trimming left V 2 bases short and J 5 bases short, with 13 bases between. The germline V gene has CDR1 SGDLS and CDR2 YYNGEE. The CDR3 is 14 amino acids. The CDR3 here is CASSVTGEGETQYF. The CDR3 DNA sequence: TGTGCCAGCAGCGTTACAGGGGAGGGCGAGACCCAGTACTTC.

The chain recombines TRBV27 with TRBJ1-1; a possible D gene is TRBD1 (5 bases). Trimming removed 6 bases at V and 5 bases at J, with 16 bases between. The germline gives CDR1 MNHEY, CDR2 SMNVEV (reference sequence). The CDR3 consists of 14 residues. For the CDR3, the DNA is TGTGCCAGCAGCTCTGGGCCAGGGCTAACTGAAGCTTTCTTT. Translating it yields CASSSGPGLTEAFF.

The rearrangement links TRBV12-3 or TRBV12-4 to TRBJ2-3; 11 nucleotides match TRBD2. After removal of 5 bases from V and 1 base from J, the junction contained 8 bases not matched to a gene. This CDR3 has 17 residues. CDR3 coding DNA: TGTGCCAGCAGTGACCCTTTAGCGGGGGGGCGCACAGATACGCAGTATTTT. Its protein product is CASSDPLAGGRTDTQYF.